This T cell receptor (beta chain) was obtained from a study of vaccination effects on CD4 cells after COVID-19. Study summary: Sequencing was preceded by expansion of antigen-specific CD4+ T cells with viral peptide pools in the ViraFEST assay.

Researchers isolated CD4+ T cells once approximately eleven days of culture had elapsed. Vaccination of participants consisted of two doses of either the BNT162b2 or mRNA-1273 vaccine. Half the medium was swapped for IL-2 medium on days 3 and 7. Profiled with immunoSEQ multiplex PCR; TCRdb holds only in-frame clones, not every one. The table lists about 47,000 clones, less than 85% of them singletons. Turning to this clone: Its antigen remains unidentified. The same CDR3 is also encoded by other DNA sequences in this sample.

The CDR3 totals 15 residues. V dropped 1 base and J dropped 2 bases, with 12 bases sitting between them. Per the germline V gene, CDR1 is MNHNS and CDR2 is SASEGT. The starting material was CD4+ T cells from PBMCs cultured without peptide, obtained after COVID-19 vaccination. The receptor was isolated from a human donor who received a COVID-19 vaccine. V is TRBV6-1 and J is TRBJ2-7; possible D gene TRBD1, 5 bases. CDR3 sequence reads: CASSEERGRAYEQYF. The CDR3 coding sequence is TGTGCCAGCAGTGAAGAAAGGGGTCGGGCCTACGAGCAGTACTTC.